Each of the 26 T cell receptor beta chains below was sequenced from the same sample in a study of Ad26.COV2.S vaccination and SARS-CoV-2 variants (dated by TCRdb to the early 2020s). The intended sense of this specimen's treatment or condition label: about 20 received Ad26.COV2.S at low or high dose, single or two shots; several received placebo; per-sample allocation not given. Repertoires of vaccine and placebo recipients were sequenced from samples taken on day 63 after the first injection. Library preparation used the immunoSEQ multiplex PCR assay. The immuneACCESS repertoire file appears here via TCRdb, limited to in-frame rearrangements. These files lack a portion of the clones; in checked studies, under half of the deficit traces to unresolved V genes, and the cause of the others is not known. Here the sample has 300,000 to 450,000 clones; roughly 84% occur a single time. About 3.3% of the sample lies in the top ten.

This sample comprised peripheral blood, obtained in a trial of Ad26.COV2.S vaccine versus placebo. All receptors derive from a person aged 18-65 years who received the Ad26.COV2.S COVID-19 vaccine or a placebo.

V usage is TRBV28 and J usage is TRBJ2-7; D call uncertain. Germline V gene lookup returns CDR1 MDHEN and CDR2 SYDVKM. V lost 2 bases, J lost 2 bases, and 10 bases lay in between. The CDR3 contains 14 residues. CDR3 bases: TGTGCCAGCAGTTTAGGTGGGAAAACCTACGAGCAGTACTTC. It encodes CASSLGGKTYEQYF.

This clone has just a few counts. In DNA form, the CDR3 reads TGTGCCAGCAGCTACACTGCAGGGGCTGATACGCAGTATTTT. Translating it yields CASSYTAGADTQYF. The chain couples TRBV9 to TRBJ2-3; the D gene is possibly TRBD1 (6 bases). The CDR3 runs to 14 residues. Germline values: CDR1 SGDLS, CDR2 YYNGEE. V gave up 4 bases and J gave up 6 bases, with 15 bases separating them.

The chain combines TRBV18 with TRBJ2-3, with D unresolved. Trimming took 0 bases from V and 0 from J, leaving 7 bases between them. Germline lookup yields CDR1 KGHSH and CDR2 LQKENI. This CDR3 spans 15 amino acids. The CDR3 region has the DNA TGTGCCAGCTCACCACCGGCCACAAGCACAGATACGCAGTATTTT. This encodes CASSPPATSTDTQYF.

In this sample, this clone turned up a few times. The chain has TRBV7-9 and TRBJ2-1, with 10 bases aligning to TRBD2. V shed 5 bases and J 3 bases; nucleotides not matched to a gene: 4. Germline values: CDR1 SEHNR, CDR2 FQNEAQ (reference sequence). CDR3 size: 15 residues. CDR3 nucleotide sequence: TGTGCCAGCAGCCGCGGGACTAGCGACTACAATGAGCAGTTCTTC. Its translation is CASSRGTSDYNEQFF. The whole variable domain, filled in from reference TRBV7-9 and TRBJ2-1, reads DTGVSQNPRHKITKRGQNVTFRCDPISEHNRLYWYRQTLGQGPEFLTYFQNEAQLEKSRLLSDRFSAERPKGSFSTLEIQRTEQGDSAMYLCASSRGTSDYNEQFFGPGTRLTVL.

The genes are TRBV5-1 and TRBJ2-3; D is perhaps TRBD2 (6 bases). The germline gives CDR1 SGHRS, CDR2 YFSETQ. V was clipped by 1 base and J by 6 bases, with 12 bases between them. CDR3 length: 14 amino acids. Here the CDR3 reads CASSLSSGSDTQYF. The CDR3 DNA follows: TGCGCCAGCAGCTTGTCAAGCGGGTCGGATACGCAGTATTTT.

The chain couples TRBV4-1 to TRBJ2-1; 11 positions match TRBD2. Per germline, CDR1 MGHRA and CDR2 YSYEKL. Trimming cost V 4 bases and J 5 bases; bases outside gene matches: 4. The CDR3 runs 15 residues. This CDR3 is CASSPGTSGHNEQFF. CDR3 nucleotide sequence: TGCGCCAGCAGCCCCGGGACTAGCGGCCACAATGAGCAGTTCTTC.

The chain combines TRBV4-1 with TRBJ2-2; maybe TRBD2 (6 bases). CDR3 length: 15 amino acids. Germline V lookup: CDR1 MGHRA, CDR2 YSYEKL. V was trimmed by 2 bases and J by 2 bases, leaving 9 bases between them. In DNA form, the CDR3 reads TGCGCCAGCAGCCAATTGGGAGGCAACACCGGGGAGCTGTTTTTT. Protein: CASSQLGGNTGELFF.

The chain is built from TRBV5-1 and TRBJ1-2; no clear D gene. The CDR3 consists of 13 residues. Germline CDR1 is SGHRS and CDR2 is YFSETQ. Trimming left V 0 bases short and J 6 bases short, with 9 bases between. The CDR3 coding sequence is TGCGCCAGCAGCTTGGCCGAGTTTCATGGCTACACCTTC. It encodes CASSLAEFHGYTF.

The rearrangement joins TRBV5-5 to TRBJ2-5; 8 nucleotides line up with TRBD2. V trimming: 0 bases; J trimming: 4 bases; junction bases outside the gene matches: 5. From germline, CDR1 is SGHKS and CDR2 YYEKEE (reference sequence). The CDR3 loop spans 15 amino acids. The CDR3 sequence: CASSLAGTRLETQYF. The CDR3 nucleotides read TGTGCCAGCAGCTTGGCCGGGACTAGATTAGAGACCCAGTACTTC.

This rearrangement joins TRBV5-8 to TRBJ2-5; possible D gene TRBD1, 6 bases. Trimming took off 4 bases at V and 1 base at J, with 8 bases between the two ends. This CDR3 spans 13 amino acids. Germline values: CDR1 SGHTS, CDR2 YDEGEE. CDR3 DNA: TGTGCCAGCAGCCCCAGGGGCCAAGAGACCCAGTACTTC. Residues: CASSPRGQETQYF.

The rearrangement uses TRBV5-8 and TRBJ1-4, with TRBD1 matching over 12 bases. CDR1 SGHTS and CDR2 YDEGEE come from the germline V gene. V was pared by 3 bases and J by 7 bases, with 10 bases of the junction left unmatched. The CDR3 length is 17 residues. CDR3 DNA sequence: TGTGCCAGCAGCTCAGGGGACAGGGGGCGTTCTGGTGAAAAACTGTTTTTT. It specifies CASSSGDRGRSGEKLFF.

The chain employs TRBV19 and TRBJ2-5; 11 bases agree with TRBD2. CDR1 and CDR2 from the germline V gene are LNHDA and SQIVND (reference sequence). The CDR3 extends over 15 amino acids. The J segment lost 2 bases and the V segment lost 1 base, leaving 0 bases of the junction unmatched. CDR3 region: CASSIGTSGQETQYF. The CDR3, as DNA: TGTGCCAGTAGTATAGGGACTAGCGGGCAAGAGACCCAGTACTTC.

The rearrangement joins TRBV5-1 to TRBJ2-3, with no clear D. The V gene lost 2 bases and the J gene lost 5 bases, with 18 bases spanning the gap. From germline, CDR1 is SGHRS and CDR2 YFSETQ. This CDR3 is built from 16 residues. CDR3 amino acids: CASSLVPPPMVDTQYF. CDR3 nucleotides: TGCGCCAGCAGCTTAGTCCCCCCCCCGATGGTAGATACGCAGTATTTT.

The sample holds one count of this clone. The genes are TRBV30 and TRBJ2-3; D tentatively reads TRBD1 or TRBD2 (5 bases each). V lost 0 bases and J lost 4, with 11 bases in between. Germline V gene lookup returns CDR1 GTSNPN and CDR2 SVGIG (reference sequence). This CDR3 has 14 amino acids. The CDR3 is CAWSVGRGADTQYF. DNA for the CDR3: TGTGCCTGGAGTGTAGGACGGGGCGCAGATACGCAGTATTTT.

The CDR3 region is CSASALAGYNEQFF. The CDR3 DNA sequence: TGCAGTGCTAGTGCCCTAGCAGGATACAATGAGCAGTTCTTC. This rearrangement joins TRBV20-1 to TRBJ2-1; a weak D match, TRBD2 (5 bases). The CDR3 extends over 14 amino acids. Germline V gene sequence: CDR1 DFQATT, CDR2 SNEGSKA (reference sequence). V shed 3 bases and J shed 4 bases, with 13 bases lying between them.

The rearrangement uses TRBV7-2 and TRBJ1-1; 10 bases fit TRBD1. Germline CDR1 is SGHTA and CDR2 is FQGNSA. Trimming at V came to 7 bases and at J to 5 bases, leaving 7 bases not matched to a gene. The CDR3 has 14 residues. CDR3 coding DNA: TGTGCCAGCATTCCCGACAGGGGGCGGACTGAAGCTTTCTTT. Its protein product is CASIPDRGRTEAFF.

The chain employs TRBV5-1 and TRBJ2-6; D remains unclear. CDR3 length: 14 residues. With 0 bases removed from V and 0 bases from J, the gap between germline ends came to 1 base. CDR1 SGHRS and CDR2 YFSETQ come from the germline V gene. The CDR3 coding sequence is TGCGCCAGCAGCTTGGGCTCTGGGGCCAACGTCCTGACTTTC. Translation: CASSLGSGANVLTF. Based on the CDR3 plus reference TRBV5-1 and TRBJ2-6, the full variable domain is KAGVTQTPRYLIKTRGQQVTLSCSPISGHRSVSWYQQTPGQGLQFLFEYFSETQRNKGNFPGRFSGRQFSNSRSEMNVSTLELGDSALYLCASSLGSGANVLTFGAGSRLTVL.

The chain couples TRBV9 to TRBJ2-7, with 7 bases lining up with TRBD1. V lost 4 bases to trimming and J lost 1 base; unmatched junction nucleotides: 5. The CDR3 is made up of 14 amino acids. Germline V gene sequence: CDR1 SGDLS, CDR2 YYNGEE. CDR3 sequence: CASSLTGQSYEQYF. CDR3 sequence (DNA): TGTGCCAGCAGCTTGACGGGACAGTCCTACGAGCAGTACTTC.

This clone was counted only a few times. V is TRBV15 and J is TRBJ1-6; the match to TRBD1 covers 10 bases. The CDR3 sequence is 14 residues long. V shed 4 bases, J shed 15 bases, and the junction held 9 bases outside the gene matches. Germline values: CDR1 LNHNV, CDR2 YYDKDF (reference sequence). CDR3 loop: CATSIGQGESLLHF. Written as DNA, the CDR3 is TGTGCCACCAGCATCGGACAGGGGGAATCGCTCCTCCACTTT.

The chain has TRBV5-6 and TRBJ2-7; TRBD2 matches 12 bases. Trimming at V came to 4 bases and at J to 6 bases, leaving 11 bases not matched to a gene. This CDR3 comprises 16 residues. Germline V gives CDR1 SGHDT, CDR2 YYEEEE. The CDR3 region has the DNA TGTGCCAGCAGCCGTCCCGCTAGCGGGGGGGGGCTCGAGCAGTACTTC. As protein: CASSRPASGGGLEQYF.

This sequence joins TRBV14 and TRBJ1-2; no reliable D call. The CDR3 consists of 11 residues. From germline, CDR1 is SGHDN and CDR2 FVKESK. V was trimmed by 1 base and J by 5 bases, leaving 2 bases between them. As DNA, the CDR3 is TGTGCCAGCAGCCAAGGATATGGCTACACCTTC. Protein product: CASSQGYGYTF. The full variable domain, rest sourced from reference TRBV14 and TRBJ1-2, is EAGVTQFPSHSVIEKGQTVTLRCDPISGHDNLYWYRRVMGKEIKFLLHFVKESKQDESGMPNNRFLAERTGGTYSTLKVQPAELEDSGVYFCASSQGYGYTFGSGTRLTVV.

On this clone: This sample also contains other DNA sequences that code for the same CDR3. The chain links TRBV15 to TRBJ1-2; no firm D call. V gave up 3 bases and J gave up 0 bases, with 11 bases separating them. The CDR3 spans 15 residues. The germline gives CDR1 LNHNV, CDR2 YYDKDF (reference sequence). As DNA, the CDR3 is TGTGCCACCAGCAGGTCTCGAGTGTCTAACTATGGCTACACCTTC. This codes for CATSRSRVSNYGYTF.

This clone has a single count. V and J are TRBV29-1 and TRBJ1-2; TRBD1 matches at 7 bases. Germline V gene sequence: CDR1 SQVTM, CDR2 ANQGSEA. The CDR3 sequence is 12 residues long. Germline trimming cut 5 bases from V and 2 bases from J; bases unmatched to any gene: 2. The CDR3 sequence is CSVLTGNYGYTF. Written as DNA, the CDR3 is TGCAGCGTTTTGACAGGGAACTATGGCTACACCTTC.

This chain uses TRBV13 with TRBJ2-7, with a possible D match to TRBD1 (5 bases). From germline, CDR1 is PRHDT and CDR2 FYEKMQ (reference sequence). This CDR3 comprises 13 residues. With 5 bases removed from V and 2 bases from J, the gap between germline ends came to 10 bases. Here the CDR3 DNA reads TGTGCCAGCAGCCTTGGACAAACCTACGAGCAGTACTTC. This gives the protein CASSLGQTYEQYF.

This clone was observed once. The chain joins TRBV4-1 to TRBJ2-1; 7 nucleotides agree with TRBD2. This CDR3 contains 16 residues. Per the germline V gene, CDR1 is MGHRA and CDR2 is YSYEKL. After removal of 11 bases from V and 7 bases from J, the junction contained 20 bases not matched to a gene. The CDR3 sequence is CASTRGEGSPQNEQFF. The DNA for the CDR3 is TGCGCCTCCACACGGGGGGAGGGATCTCCACAGAATGAGCAGTTCTTC.

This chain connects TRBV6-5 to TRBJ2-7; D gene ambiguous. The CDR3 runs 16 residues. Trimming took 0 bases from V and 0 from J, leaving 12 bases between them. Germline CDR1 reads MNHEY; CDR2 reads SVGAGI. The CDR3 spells CASSYSTVRSSYEQYF. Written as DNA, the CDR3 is TGTGCCAGCAGTTACTCTACGGTCCGGAGCTCCTACGAGCAGTACTTC.